Shown below are 9 T cell receptor beta chains from a single sample sequenced in a study of T-cell memory formation after mild COVID-19. One entry per CDR3 protein results from TCRdb running MiXCR on the 5' RACE reads. The repertoire holds a few hundred thousand distinct CDR3 sequences, with 8% to 9% as singletons. The specimen sequenced was PBMCs or a T cell subset sorted from them (not recorded which). The receptor source for this set is a young man who had mild COVID-19 (a few samples of this study predate the infection). Cell type and time point are not known.

The chain carries TRBV2 and TRBJ2-2; a possible D gene is TRBD2 (5 bases). The CDR3 runs to 13 residues. Between the trimmed V and J ends, which lost 8 bases and 4 bases, there was a span of 11 bases. Germline V gene sequence: CDR1 SNHLY, CDR2 FYNNEI. CDR3 amino acids: CASASLGTGELFF. The CDR3 DNA reads as TGTGCCAGCGCTAGCCTGGGCACCGGGGAGCTGTTTTTT.

In this sample, this clonotype turned up many times. This chain connects TRBV7-6 to TRBJ2-2; TRBD2 matches at 10 bases. V was clipped by 4 bases and J by 6 bases; unmatched bases: 11. CDR1 and CDR2 (germline): SGHVS, FNYEAQ. The CDR3 loop spans 17 amino acids. The CDR3 is CASSSNPGTSAPGELFF. The CDR3 coding sequence is TGTGCCAGCAGCTCCAATCCCGGGACTAGCGCCCCCGGGGAGCTGTTTTTT.

This clonotype was found many times. This sequence joins TRBV7-8 and TRBJ1-2, with no clear D. This CDR3 comprises 12 residues. Trimming removed 3 bases at V and 2 bases at J, with 4 bases between. The V gene's germline CDR1 is SGHVS and CDR2 FQNEAQ. CDR3 protein: CASSLTNYGYTF. The CDR3 region has the DNA TGTGCCAGCAGCTTGACGAACTATGGCTACACCTTC.

This chain links TRBV7-9 with TRBJ2-2, with D perhaps matching TRBD2 (6 bases). This CDR3 is built from 14 residues. V dropped 2 bases and J dropped 4 bases, with 8 bases sitting between them. Germline V lookup: CDR1 SEHNR, CDR2 FQNEAQ (reference sequence). As DNA, the CDR3 is TGTGCCAGCAGCTTACGGGGGAGCACCGGGGAGCTGTTTTTT. Protein product: CASSLRGSTGELFF. Drawing the rest from reference TRBV7-9 and TRBJ2-2, the complete variable domain is DTGVSQNPRHKITKRGQNVTFRCDPISEHNRLYWYRQTLGQGPEFLTYFQNEAQLEKSRLLSDRFSAERPKGSFSTLEIQRTEQGDSAMYLCASSLRGSTGELFFGEGSRLTVL.

This clonotype was observed a few times. The V and J genes are TRBV24-1 and TRBJ1-5; TRBD1 matches 8 bases. Germline values: CDR1 KGHDR, CDR2 SFDVKD. The J segment lost 2 bases and the V segment lost 4 bases, leaving 3 bases of the junction unmatched. This CDR3 contains 15 residues. The CDR3 DNA reads as TGTGCCACCAGTGACCAGGGACAGGGCAATCAGCCCCAGCATTTT. Encoded protein: CATSDQGQGNQPQHF.

The chain has TRBV3-1 and TRBJ1-1; 12 bases match TRBD1. CDR3 length: 15 amino acids. Germline V gives CDR1 LGHDT, CDR2 YNNKEL (reference sequence). J was trimmed by 10 bases and V by 4 bases; bases with no gene match: 10. CDR3 residues: CASSPKGQGAPRAFF. In DNA, the CDR3 is TGTGCCAGCAGCCCAAAGGGACAGGGGGCCCCTAGAGCTTTCTTT.

This clonotype was observed many times. The chain uses TRBV7-2 and TRBJ1-2; D perhaps matches TRBD1 (5 bases). Trimming took off 0 bases at V and 3 bases at J, with 11 bases between the two ends. The germline V gene has CDR1 SGHTA and CDR2 FQGNSA. This CDR3 spans 15 amino acids. For the CDR3, the DNA is TGTGCCAGCAGCTTAGCACAGTTCAGGGACTATGGCTACACCTTC. The encoded protein is CASSLAQFRDYGYTF.

The chain has TRBV29-1 and TRBJ1-2; TRBD1 agrees at 8 bases. V gave up 6 bases and J gave up 6 bases; unmatched junction bases: 15. CDR1 is SQVTM and CDR2 is ANQGSEA in the germline V gene. This CDR3 spans 15 amino acids. The CDR3 region has the DNA TGCAGCGTCTCATGGGGGTCCAGGGGGCTGAATGGCTACACCTTC. Protein: CSVSWGSRGLNGYTF.

This chain connects TRBV12-3 or TRBV12-4 to TRBJ2-2; D possibly corresponds to TRBD1 (6 bases). Trimming removed 6 bases at V and 6 bases at J, with 14 bases between. The CDR3 consists of 14 residues. CDR3 loop: CASSRDMGPGELFF. The CDR3 DNA follows: TGTGCCAGCAGCCGGGACATGGGGCCCGGGGAGCTGTTTTTT.